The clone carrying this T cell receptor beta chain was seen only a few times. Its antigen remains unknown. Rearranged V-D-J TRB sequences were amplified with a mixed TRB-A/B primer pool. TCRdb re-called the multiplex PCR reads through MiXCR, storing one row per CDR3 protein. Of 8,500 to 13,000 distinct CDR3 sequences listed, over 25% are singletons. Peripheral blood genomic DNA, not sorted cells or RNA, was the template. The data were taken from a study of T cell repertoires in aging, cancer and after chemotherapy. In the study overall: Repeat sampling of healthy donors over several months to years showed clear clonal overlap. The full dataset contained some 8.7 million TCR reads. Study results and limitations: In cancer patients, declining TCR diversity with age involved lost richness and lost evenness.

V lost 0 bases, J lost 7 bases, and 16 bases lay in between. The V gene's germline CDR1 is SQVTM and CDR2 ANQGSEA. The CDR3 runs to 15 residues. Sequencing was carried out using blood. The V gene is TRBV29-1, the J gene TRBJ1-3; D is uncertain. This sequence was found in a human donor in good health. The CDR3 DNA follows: TGCAGCGTTGAAGATTGGCAGTTACTAGGGAACACCATATATTTT. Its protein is CSVEDWQLLGNTIYF.